Described below is a single TCR beta chain sequence and its context. The study ran its PCR with 60 Vbeta and 13 Jbeta primers. Some clones are missing from TCRdb's copy, which holds only in-frame ones; the method was immunoSEQ multiplex PCR. The table includes 110,000 or so clones, around 69% detected once. The data are from a study of cytomegalovirus exposure and HLA in healthy donors. J lost 7 bases, V lost 4 bases, and 4 bases had no gene match. Germline V CDR1 and CDR2: LNHDA, SQIVND (reference sequence). The CDR3 length is 14 residues. The clonotype originates from a man aged 50 to 60 in good health and CMV-seropositive. The chain has TRBV19 and TRBJ1-6; 7 bases align to TRBD1. The sample taken for sequencing was PBMCs. The CDR3 loop reads CASSNRDSNSPLHF. CDR3 nucleotides: TGTGCCAGTAGTAACCGGGACAGCAATTCACCCCTCCACTTT.